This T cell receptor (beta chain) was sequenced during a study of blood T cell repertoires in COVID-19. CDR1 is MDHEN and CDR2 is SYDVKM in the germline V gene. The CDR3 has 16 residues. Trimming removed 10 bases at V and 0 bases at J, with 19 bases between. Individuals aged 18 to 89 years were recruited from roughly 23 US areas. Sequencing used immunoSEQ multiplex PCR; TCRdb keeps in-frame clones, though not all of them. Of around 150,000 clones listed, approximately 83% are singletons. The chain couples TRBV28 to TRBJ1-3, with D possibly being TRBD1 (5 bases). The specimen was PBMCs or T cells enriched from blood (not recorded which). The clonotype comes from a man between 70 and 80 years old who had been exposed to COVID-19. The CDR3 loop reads CAIQGWGVTSGNTIYF. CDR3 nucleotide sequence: TGTGCCATCCAAGGGTGGGGGGTTACCTCTGGAAACACCATATATTTT.